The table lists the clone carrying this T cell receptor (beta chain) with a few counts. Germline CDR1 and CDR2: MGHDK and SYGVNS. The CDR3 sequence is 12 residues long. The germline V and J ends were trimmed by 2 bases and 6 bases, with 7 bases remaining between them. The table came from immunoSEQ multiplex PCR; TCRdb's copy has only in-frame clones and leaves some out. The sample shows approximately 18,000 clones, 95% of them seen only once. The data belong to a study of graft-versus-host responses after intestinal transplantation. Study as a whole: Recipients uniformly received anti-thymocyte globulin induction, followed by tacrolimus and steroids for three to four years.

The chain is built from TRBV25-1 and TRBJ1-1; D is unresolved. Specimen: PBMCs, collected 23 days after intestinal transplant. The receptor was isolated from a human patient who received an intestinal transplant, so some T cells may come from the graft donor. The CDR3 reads CASSEGGAEAFF. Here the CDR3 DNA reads TGTGCCAGCAGTGAAGGTGGGGCTGAAGCTTTCTTT.